These 18 T cell receptor beta chains originate from one sample sequenced in a study of cytomegalovirus exposure and HLA in healthy donors (dated by TCRdb to the late 2010s). Library method: the immunoSEQ multiplex PCR assay. For the multiplex PCR, a mixture combining 60 forward primers for TCR Vbeta segments and 13 reverse primers for TCR Jbeta segments was used. Imported from immuneACCESS, the table was reduced by TCRdb to in-frame sequences with V and J called. These copies leave out some clones; in studies compared against another copy, an unresolved V gene accounts for under half, and the cause of the remainder is not known. In all, the sample holds about 96,000 clones, and 65% to 85% of those were seen once. Under 3% of the sample is held by the ten biggest clonotypes. Specimen: PBMCs. These receptors all come from a female donor in good health and CMV-seropositive.

The V and J genes are TRBV4-3 and TRBJ1-1, with TRBD1 as a possible D gene (6 bases). Germline V gives CDR1 LGHNA, CDR2 YSLEER. V dropped 1 base and J dropped 10 bases, with 19 bases sitting between them. This CDR3 region has 15 residues. The CDR3 sequence is CASSQGLQGTHSAFF. Written as DNA, the CDR3 is TGCGCCAGCAGCCAAGGGTTGCAGGGGACACACTCAGCTTTCTTT.

The rearrangement joins TRBV2 to TRBJ2-1, with a tentative D call TRBD1 (6 bases). The V end was cut by 5 bases, the J end by 0 bases, with 14 bases between. The CDR3 covers 16 residues. Germline CDR1 is SNHLY and CDR2 is FYNNEI. CDR3 bases: TGTGCCAGCAGTTTCGACCGGGACAACTCCTACAATGAGCAGTTCTTC. Its protein is CASSFDRDNSYNEQFF.

V gene TRBV27 combines with J gene TRBJ1-1; D uncertain. The CDR3 consists of 14 residues. Per the germline V gene, CDR1 is MNHEY and CDR2 is SMNVEV (reference sequence). V lost 1 base to trimming and J lost 0 bases, with 6 bases between them. The CDR3 loop is CASSLYSMNTEAFF. The CDR3 DNA follows: TGTGCCAGCAGTTTATATTCCATGAACACTGAAGCTTTCTTT.

Here the CDR3 DNA reads TGCAGTGCTGCAGCGGGTACGCAGTATTTT. Amino acids: CSAAAGTQYF. This sequence joins TRBV20-1 and TRBJ2-3, with TRBD2 as a possible D gene (6 bases). The germline V and J ends were trimmed by 5 bases and 8 bases, with 8 bases remaining between them. The CDR3 sequence is 10 residues long. In germline, CDR1 is DFQATT, CDR2 SNEGSKA (reference sequence).

The rearrangement uses TRBV14 and TRBJ2-3, with D hard to call. Trimming removed 0 bases from V and 0 bases from J, with 7 bases in between. The CDR3 has 15 amino acids. The germline CDR1 and CDR2 sequences are SGHDN and FVKESK. The chain's CDR3 is CASSQDLGSTDTQYF. CDR3 sequence (DNA): TGTGCCAGCAGCCAAGATCTCGGGAGCACAGATACGCAGTATTTT.

The rearrangement joins TRBV15 to TRBJ2-1; TRBD2 matches 10 bases. CDR3 length: 14 residues. Germline V gene lookup returns CDR1 LNHNV and CDR2 YYDKDF (reference sequence). V shed 3 bases and J 10 bases; nucleotides not matched to a gene: 6. The CDR3 DNA sequence: TGTGCCACCAGCAGGGCGTTGACTAGCGGGGAGCAGTTCTTC. Translating it yields CATSRALTSGEQFF.

V usage is TRBV4-2 and J usage is TRBJ2-3; perhaps TRBD2 as D (7 bases). Germline V gene data show CDR1 as LGHNA and CDR2 as YNFKEQ. The V end was cut by 7 bases, the J end by 1 base, with 15 bases between. The CDR3 is 15 amino acids. CDR3 region: CASTQTGGRTDTQYF. The CDR3 nucleotides read TGTGCCAGCACTCAAACCGGGGGGCGCACAGATACGCAGTATTTT.

V is TRBV4-1 and J is TRBJ2-5; weak D call: TRBD1 (7 bases). Germline values: CDR1 MGHRA, CDR2 YSYEKL. The CDR3 has 16 residues. V shed 4 bases and J shed 5 bases, with 20 bases lying between them. The CDR3 region is CASSRPGDRAGETQYF. The CDR3 DNA follows: TGCGCCAGCAGCCGACCAGGAGACAGGGCGGGGGAGACCCAGTACTTC.

This rearrangement joins TRBV5-6 to TRBJ2-7; D ambiguous. Germline loops: CDR1 SGHDT, CDR2 YYEEEE. V lost 5 bases to trimming and J lost 0 bases, with 6 bases between them. The CDR3 spans 12 residues. CDR3 sequence reads: CASRGPSYEQYF. As DNA, the CDR3 is TGTGCCAGCAGGGGCCCCTCCTACGAGCAGTACTTC.

V is TRBV18 and J is TRBJ2-3; D gene ambiguous. This CDR3 comprises 14 residues. The germline CDR1 and CDR2 sequences are KGHSH and LQKENI. The ends were cut back, 1 base at V and 2 bases at J, with 7 bases in the middle. This CDR3 reads CASSPHQDTDTQYF. The DNA of the CDR3 is TGTGCCAGCTCACCACATCAGGACACAGATACGCAGTATTTT. Complete variable domain (other parts from reference TRBV18 and TRBJ2-3): NAGVMQNPRHLVRRRGQEARLRCSPMKGHSHVYWYRQLPEEGLKFMVYLQKENIIDESGMPKERFSAEFPKEGPSILRIQQVVRGDSAAYFCASSPHQDTDTQYFGPGTRLTVL.

The J gene is TRBJ1-6, the V gene TRBV4-3; TRBD1 matches 8 bases. J gave up 1 base and V 4 bases, and 6 bases lay outside the gene matches. The CDR3 has 17 amino acids. The germline V gene has CDR1 LGHNA and CDR2 YSLEER. CDR3 residues: CASSLSDRGSYNSPLHF. The DNA for the CDR3 is TGCGCCAGCAGCCTCAGCGACAGGGGTTCCTATAATTCACCCCTCCACTTT.

This clone was counted between two and nine times. This chain connects TRBV4-2 to TRBJ1-1; no clear D gene. This CDR3 comprises 15 residues. V was pared by 3 bases and J by 6 bases, with 17 bases between. CDR1 is LGHNA, CDR2 YNFKEQ, per germline. CDR3 coding DNA: TGTGCCAGCAGCCACGACACAAGGGAGGTCCCTGAAGCTTTCTTT. This translates into CASSHDTREVPEAFF.

The J gene is TRBJ2-3, the V gene TRBV28; 12 bases are a match to TRBD2. Germline CDR1 MDHEN, CDR2 SYDVKM. The CDR3 is made up of 16 amino acids. Germline trimming cut 8 bases from V and 2 bases from J; bases unmatched to any gene: 8. CDR3 loop: CASGSLAGGFTDTQYF. The CDR3 DNA sequence: TGTGCCAGCGGGTCACTAGCGGGGGGCTTCACAGATACGCAGTATTTT.

This chain uses TRBV5-4 with TRBJ1-1, with D unresolved. The V end was cut by 0 bases, the J end by 7 bases, with 7 bases between. The CDR3 extends over 12 amino acids. Per the germline V gene, CDR1 is SGHNT and CDR2 is YYREEE (reference sequence). CDR3 in amino acids: CASSLDAVEAFF. Written as DNA, the CDR3 is TGTGCCAGCAGCTTGGATGCAGTTGAAGCTTTCTTT.

This chain uses TRBV5-4 with TRBJ2-1; 14 nucleotides match TRBD2. The CDR3 consists of 15 residues. The V segment lost 4 bases and the J segment 9 bases; nucleotides outside the gene matches: 6. Germline values: CDR1 SGHNT, CDR2 YYREEE (reference sequence). This CDR3 is CASSRGTSGSREQFF. The CDR3 DNA reads TGTGCCAGCAGCCGGGGGACTAGCGGGAGTCGTGAGCAGTTCTTC. Full variable domain (outside the CDR3, taken from reference TRBV5-4 and TRBJ2-1): ETGVTQSPTHLIKTRGQQVTLRCSSQSGHNTVSWYQQALGQGPQFIFQYYREEENGRGNFPPRFSGLQFPNYSSELNVNALELDDSALYLCASSRGTSGSREQFFGPGTRLTVL.

The chain has TRBV28 and TRBJ1-5; D gene uncertain. Trimming took off 4 bases at V and 7 bases at J, with 8 bases between the two ends. CDR3 length equals 12 residues. The germline CDR1 and CDR2 sequences are MDHEN and SYDVKM. The CDR3: CASSSTWQPQHF. CDR3 coding DNA: TGTGCCAGCAGTTCCACATGGCAGCCCCAGCATTTT.

The J gene is TRBJ2-1, the V gene TRBV4-1, with D uncertain. This CDR3 is built from 15 residues. V shed 0 bases and J shed 8 bases, with 14 bases lying between them. Germline-derived CDR1 and CDR2 are MGHRA and YSYEKL. CDR3 protein: CASSQDAAAFDEQFF. CDR3 nucleotides: TGCGCCAGCAGCCAAGACGCCGCAGCGTTCGATGAGCAGTTCTTC.

The chain has TRBV15 and TRBJ2-1; 7 positions match TRBD1. V lost 2 bases to trimming and J lost 2 bases; unmatched junction nucleotides: 6. CDR1 LNHNV and CDR2 YYDKDF come from the germline V gene (reference sequence). The CDR3 has 16 amino acids. CDR3 sequence reads: CATSRNRDSPYNEQFF. CDR3 coding DNA: TGTGCCACCAGCAGAAACCGGGACAGCCCCTACAATGAGCAGTTCTTC. The complete variable domain, with remaining parts taken from reference TRBV15 and TRBJ2-1, reads DAMVIQNPRYQVTQFGKPVTLSCSQTLNHNVMYWYQQKSSQAPKLLFHYYDKDFNNEADTPDNFQSRRPNTSFCFLDIRSPGLGDTAMYLCATSRNRDSPYNEQFFGPGTRLTVL.